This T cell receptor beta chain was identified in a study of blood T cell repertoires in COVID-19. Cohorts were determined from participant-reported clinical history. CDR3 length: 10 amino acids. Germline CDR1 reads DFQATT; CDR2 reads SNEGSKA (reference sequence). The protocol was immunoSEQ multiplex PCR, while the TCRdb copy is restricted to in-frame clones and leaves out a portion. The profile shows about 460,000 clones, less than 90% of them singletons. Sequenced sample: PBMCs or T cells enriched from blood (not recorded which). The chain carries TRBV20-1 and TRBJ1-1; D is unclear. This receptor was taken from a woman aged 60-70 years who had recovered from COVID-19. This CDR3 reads CSAGSTEAFF. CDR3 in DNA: TGCAGCGCAGGTAGCACTGAAGCTTTCTTT.